This TCR beta chain derives from a study of blood T cell repertoires in COVID-19 (dated by TCRdb to 2018 to 2020). Looking at the study overall: Samples from collaborators originated in the United States, Italy and Spain and spanned both the acute and convalescent phases of COVID-19. The prospective study material was composed of cDNA or gDNA derived from T cells, B-cell-depleted T cells, or PBMCs. Where HLA class I and class II types were available, the types were taken from metadata supplied by the sample provider, not from assay-based typing. The sample metadata nearly always contained a de-identified subject ID, COVID-19 status, age in years and sex. The repertoires were released in a freely available public database intended as a resource for research on the immune response to SARS-CoV-2. Samples were obtained from the ongoing ImmuneRACE study (first 160 participants) and from 1,254 subjects provided by 6 global collaborators. Deeply sampled blood TCRbeta repertoires from subjects exposed to, actively infected with, or recovered from COVID-19 were included in the dataset. Results and caveats for the whole study, not just this receptor: Clinical and demographic metadata were provided uncurated, with the amount varying by source and participant.

The immunoSEQ Assay, a bias-controlled multiplex PCR, was used to amplify TCRbeta CDR3 regions from genomic DNA. The paper's data handling went like this. Nucleated cell counts per sample were estimated from amplification of reference gene primers within the assay. To quantify the absolute abundance of each unique TCRbeta CDR3 rearrangement, sequence reads were collapsed and filtered. For each sample, productive Simpson clonality was calculated by taking the square root of Simpson's diversity index across productive rearrangements. TCRdb limited this immuneACCESS table to in-frame rearrangements with V and J called. A share of clones is missing; checked studies link under half to unresolved V genes, and the rest is unexplained. V, J and clone size reflect that table, while D and trimming were determined from the DNA. This sample gives around 290,000 clones in total; roughly 90% of them show up just once. 0.95% to 1.3% of the sample is taken by the ten largest.

Trimming at the junction amounts to 6 bases on V and 7 bases on J, and the germline ends lie 18 bases apart. Measured from the cysteine to the phenylalanine, the CDR3 is 15 residues long. Only CDR3 DNA remains: 45 bases, in frame from the first base. The germline V gene (reference sequence) specifies SEHNR as CDR1 and FQNEAQ as CDR2. Participants in the prospective study were enrolled through a virtual design, were aged 18 to 89 years, and lived in 24 United States geographic areas. Cohort assignment in the prospective study relied on participant-reported clinical history from a screening survey and a study questionnaire. Recovered participants in ImmuneRACE Cohort 3 were defined by two consecutive negative NP/OP PCR tests, clearance by a healthcare professional, or resolution of symptoms. In the prospective study, mobile phlebotomists collected whole blood, serum and a nasopharyngeal or oropharyngeal swab from each participant. Over a roughly two-month period, participants in the prospective study had the option of providing additional blood draws and questionnaires. Blood samples from the prospective study were shipped frozen or at room temperature prior to DNA extraction.

Turning to this clone: Its recognized antigen is unknown. No base quality values were provided; no much bigger clone lies one nucleotide off.

Sequencing used PBMCs or T cells enriched from blood (not recorded which). The rearrangement joined TRBV7-9 to TRBJ1-4; the D segment could be TRBD1, given 5 matching bases. The sequence derives from a woman in her 30s who had recovered from COVID-19. Here the CDR3 is given as CASSVGGGVGEKLFF. The nucleotide sequence reads TGTGCCAGCAGTGTTGGTGGAGGGGTTGGTGAAAAACTGTTTTTT.